This T cell receptor (beta chain) was found in a study of shared clonotypes between healthy human individuals. General observations from the study: Across subsets, estimated richness was generally greater for naive than for memory populations. Sharing across four donors was seen in around 5.1% of naive CD4 clonotypes.

Naive CD8 cells comprised CD45RO-negative, CCR7-positively selected cells, excluding terminally differentiated effector memory CD45RA+ cells. The assay used deep level. Every immunoSEQ plate was one replicate of a subset's evenly spread DNA. Using immunoSEQ multiplex PCR, the repertoire was profiled, and TCRdb retains in-frame clones only, with some absent. The sample comprises over 2 million clones, approximately 95% of which are singletons, and 0.9% to 1.3% rests with the top ten. Germline V gene sequence: CDR1 SGDLS, CDR2 YYNGEE. V dropped 0 bases and J dropped 5 bases, with 5 bases sitting between them. CDR3 length equals 12 residues. As regards this clone: What it binds is not known. Within the sample, other DNA sequences also encode this same CDR3.

This TCR was recovered from a man aged 18 to 29 in good health. The chain uses TRBV9 and TRBJ2-5; D might be TRBD2 (5 bases). Sequencing used naive CD8+ T cells sorted from blood. CDR3 coding DNA: TGTGCCAGCAGCGTAGGCGGGGAGACCCAGTACTTC. Its protein is CASSVGGETQYF.